Here is one TCR beta chain with its context. Preparation of the TCRbeta library used unique molecular identifiers. TCRdb called the PCR reads again in MiXCR, with one record for every CDR3 protein. The sample consists of some 500,000 distinct CDR3 sequences, 32% of them appearing once. This CDR3 is built from 11 residues. CDR1 and CDR2 (germline): MNHEY, SVGAGI. V lost 6 bases to trimming and J lost 4 bases, with 6 bases between them. The data are from a study of T-cell reconstitution after alpha-beta-depleted transplantation in children. The V gene is TRBV6-5, the J gene TRBJ1-2, with D unresolved. The sequence was obtained from a human donor who donated a stem cell graft to a child with aplastic anemia. The material was PBMCs from the stem cell graft donor, obtained from the stem cell graft. CDR3 loop: CASSSLYGYTF. CDR3 DNA: TGTGCCAGCAGCTCACTCTATGGCTACACCTTC.